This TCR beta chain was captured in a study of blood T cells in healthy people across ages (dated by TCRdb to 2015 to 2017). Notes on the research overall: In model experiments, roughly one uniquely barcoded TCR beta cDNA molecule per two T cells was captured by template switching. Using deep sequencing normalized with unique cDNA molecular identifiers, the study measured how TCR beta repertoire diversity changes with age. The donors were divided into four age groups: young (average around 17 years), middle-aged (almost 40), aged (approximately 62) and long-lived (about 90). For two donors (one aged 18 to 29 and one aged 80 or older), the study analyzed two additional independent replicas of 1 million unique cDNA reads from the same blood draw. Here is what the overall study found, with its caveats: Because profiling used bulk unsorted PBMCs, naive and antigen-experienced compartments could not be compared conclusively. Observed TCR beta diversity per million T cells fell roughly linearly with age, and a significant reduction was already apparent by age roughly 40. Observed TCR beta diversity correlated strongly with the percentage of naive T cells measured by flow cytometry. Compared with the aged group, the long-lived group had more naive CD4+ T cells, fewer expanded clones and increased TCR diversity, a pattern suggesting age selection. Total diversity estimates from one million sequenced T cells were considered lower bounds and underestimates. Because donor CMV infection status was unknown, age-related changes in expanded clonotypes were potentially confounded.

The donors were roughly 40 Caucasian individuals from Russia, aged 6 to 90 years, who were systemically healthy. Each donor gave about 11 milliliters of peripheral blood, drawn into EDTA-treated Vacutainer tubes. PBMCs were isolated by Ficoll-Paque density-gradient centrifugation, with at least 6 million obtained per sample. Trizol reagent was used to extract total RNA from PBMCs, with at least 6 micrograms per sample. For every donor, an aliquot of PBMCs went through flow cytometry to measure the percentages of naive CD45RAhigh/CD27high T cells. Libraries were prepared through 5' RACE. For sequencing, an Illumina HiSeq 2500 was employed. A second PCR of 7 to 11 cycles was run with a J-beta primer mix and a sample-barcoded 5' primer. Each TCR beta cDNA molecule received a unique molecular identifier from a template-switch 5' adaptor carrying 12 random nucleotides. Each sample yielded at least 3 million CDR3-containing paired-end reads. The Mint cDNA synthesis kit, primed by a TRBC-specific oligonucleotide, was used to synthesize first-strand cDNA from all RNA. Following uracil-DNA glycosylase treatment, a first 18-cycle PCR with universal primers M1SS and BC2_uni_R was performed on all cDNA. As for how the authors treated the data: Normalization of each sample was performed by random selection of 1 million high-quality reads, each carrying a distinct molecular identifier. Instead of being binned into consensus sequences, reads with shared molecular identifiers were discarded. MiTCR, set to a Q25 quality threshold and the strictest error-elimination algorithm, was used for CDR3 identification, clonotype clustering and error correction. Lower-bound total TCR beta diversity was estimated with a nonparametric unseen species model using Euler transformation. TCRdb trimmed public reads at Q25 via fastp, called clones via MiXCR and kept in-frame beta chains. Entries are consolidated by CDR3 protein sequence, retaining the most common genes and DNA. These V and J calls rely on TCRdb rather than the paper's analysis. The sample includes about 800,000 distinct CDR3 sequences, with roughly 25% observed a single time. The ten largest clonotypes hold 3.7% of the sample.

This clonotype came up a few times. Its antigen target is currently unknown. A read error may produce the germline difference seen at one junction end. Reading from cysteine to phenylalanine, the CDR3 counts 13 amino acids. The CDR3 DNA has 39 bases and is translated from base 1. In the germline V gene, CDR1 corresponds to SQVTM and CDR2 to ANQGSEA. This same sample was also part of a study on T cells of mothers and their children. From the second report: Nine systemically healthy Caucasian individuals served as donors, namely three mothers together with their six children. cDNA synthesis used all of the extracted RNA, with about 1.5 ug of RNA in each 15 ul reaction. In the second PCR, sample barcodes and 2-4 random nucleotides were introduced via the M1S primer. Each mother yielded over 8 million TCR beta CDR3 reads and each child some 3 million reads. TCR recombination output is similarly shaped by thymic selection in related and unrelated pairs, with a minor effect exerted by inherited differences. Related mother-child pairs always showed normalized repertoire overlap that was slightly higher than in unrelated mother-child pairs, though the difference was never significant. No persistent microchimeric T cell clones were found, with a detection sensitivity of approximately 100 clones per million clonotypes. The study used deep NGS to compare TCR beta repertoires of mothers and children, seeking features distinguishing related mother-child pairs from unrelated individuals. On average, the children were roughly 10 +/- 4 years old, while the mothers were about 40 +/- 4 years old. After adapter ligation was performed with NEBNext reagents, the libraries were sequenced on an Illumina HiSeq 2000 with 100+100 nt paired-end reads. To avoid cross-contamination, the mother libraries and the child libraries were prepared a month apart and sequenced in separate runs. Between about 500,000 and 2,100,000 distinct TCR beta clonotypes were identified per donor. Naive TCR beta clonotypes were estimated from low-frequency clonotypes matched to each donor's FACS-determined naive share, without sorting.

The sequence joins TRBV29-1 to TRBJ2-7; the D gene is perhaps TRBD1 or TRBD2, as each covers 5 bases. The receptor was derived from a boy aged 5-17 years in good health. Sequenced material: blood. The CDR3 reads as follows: CSVEVGESCEQYF. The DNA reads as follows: TGCAGCGTTGAAGTGGGGGAATCCTGCGAGCAGTACTTC.